What follows is one T cell receptor beta chain and its context. No antigen is known for it. From germline, CDR1 is DFQATT and CDR2 SNEGSKA (reference sequence). Trimming pared 3 bases from V and 2 bases from J, leaving 14 bases between. This CDR3 is built from 14 residues. Building of the TCR beta libraries involved iRepertoire HTBI primers and Arm-PCR of CDR3 regions. Methods used by the authors: Sample data revealed about 62 TRBV and 14 TRBJ segments. MiXCR, run by TCRdb on the multiplex PCR reads, gives a single entry per CDR3 protein. TCRdb, not the original authors, processed these V and J calls. The sample holds roughly 420,000 distinct CDR3 sequences, over 15% seen once. This specimen belongs to a study of regulatory T cells in long-lasting Graves disease. Notes on the study in general: Accuracy was possibly reduced by small sample size.

Indicated time point: newly diagnosed GD, antithyroid drugs for less than 3 months. PBMCs provided the RNA from which the TCR library was made. This sample also belongs to another study, concerning T cells in Graves' hyperthyroidism and ophthalmopathy.

The sequenced sample was peripheral blood mononuclear cells (PBMCs), obtained at new diagnosis, from a patient treated with antithyroid drugs. This receptor was taken from a woman aged 25-40 years with Graves disease. This chain joins TRBV20-1 and TRBJ2-7; D perhaps matches TRBD2 (5 bases). The CDR3, as DNA: TGCAGTGCTAGCCCCCCACTAGTCCCCTACGAGCAGTACTTC. Translating it yields CSASPPLVPYEQYF.